Detailed here is one T cell receptor (beta chain). Its antigen remains unidentified. Primers included in the PCR were 60 Vbeta and 13 Jbeta primers. Data came from immunoSEQ multiplex PCR; TCRdb stores just in-frame clones and leaves some out. The sample has around 130,000 clones, about 85% seen once. This sample was included in a study of cytomegalovirus exposure and HLA in healthy donors. Study-wide results and limits: Specificity for CMV antigens was confirmed in vitro for a few of the CMV-associated chains.

The V gene end was trimmed by 3 bases and the J gene end by 1 base; junction bases not matched to a gene: 3. There are 14 residues in the CDR3. CDR1 and CDR2 from the germline V gene are SGHKS and YYEKEE (reference sequence). The clonotype originates from a woman in her thirties in good health and CMV-seropositive. Sequenced material: PBMCs. This sequence joins TRBV5-5 and TRBJ1-1; 7 nucleotides align to TRBD1. The CDR3 DNA follows: TGTGCCAGCAGCTGGGGACAGAAGAACACTGAAGCTTTCTTT. It is translated as CASSWGQKNTEAFF.